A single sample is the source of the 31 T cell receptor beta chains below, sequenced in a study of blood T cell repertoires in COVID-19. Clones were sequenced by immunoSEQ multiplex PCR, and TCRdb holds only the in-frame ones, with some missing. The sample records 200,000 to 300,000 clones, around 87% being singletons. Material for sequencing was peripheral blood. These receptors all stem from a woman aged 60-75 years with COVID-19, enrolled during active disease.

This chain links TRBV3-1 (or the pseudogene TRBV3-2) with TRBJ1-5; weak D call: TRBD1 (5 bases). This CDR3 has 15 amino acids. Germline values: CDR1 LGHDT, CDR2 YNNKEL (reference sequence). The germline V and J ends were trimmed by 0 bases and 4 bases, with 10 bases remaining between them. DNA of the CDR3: TGTGCCAGCAGCCAAGAAGGGGTACAAAATCAGCCCCAGCATTTT. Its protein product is CASSQEGVQNQPQHF.

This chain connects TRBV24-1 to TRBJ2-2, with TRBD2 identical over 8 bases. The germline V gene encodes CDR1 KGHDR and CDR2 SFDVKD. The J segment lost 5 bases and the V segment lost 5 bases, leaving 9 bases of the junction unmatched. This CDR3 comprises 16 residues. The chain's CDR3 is CATSGTSGRITGELFF. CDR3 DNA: TGTGCCACCAGTGGGACCAGCGGGAGAATTACCGGGGAGCTGTTTTTT.

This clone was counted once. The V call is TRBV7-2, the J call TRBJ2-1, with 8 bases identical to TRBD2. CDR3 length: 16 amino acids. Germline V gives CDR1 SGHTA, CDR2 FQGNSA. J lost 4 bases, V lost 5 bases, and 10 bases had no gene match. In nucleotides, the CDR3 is TGTGCCAGCAGCGCAGGAAGCGGGAGAGGATACAATGAGCAGTTCTTC. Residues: CASSAGSGRGYNEQFF.

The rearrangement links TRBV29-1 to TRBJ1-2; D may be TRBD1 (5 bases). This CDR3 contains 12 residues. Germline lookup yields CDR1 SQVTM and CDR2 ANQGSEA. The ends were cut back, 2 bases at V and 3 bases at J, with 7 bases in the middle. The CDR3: CSVERQYYGYTF. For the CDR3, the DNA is TGCAGCGTTGAAAGACAGTACTATGGCTACACCTTC.

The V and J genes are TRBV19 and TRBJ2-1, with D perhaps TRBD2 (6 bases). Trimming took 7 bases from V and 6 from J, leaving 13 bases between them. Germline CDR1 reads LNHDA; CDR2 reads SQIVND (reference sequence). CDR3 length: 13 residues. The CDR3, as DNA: TGTGCCAGTATTAGTCGGGAGAGCAATGAGCAGTTCTTC. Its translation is CASISRESNEQFF.

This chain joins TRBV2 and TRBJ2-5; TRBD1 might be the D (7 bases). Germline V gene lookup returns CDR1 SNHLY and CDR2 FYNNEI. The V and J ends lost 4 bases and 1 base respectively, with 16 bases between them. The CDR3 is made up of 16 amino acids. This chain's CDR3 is CASSGGTAAPQETQYF. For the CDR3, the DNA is TGTGCCAGCAGTGGCGGGACAGCCGCGCCCCAAGAGACCCAGTACTTC.

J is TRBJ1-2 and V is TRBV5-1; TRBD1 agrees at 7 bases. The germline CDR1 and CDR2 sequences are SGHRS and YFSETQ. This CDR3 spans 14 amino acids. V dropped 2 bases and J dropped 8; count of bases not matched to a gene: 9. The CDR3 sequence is CASSLGQAGEGYTF. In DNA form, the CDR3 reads TGCGCCAGCAGCTTAGGACAGGCCGGTGAGGGCTACACCTTC.

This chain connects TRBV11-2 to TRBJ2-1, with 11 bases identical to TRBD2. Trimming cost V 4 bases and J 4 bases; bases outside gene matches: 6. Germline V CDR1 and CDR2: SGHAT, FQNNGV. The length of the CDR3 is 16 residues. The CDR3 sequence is CASSSLWTSGYNEQFF. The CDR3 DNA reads TGTGCCAGCAGCTCACTATGGACTAGCGGGTACAATGAGCAGTTCTTC.

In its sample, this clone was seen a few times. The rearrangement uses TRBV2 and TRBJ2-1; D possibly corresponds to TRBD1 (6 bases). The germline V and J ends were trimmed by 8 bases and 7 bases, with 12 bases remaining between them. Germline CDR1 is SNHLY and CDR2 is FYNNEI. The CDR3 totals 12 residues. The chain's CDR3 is CASGTGWNEQFF. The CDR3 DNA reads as TGTGCCAGCGGTACAGGGTGGAATGAGCAGTTCTTC. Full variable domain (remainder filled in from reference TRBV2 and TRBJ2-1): EPEVTQTPSHQVTQMGQEVILRCVPISNHLYFYWYRQILGQKVEFLVSFYNNEISEKSEIFDDQFSVERPDGSNFTLKIRSTKLEDSAMYFCASGTGWNEQFFGPGTRLTVL.

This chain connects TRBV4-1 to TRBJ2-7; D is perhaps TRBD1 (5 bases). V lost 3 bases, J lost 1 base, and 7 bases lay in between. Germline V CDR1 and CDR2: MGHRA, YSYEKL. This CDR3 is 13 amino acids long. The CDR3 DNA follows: TGCGCCAGCAGCCATGACAGTTCCTACGAGCAGTACTTC. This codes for CASSHDSSYEQYF.

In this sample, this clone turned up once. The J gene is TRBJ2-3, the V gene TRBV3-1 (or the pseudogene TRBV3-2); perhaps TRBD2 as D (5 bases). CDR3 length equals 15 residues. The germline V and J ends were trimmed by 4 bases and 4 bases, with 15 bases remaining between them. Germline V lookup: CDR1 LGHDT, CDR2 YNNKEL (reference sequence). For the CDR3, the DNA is TGTGCCAGCAGCCCCGAACCAACTAGATCAGATACGCAGTATTTT. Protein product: CASSPEPTRSDTQYF.

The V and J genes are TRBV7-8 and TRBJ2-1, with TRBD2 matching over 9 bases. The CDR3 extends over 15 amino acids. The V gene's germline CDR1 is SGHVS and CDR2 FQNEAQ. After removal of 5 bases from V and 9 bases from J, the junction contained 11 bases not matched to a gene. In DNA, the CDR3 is TGTGCCAGCAGCCCCCGGGTAGCGGGAGATTCTGAGCAGTTCTTC. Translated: CASSPRVAGDSEQFF.

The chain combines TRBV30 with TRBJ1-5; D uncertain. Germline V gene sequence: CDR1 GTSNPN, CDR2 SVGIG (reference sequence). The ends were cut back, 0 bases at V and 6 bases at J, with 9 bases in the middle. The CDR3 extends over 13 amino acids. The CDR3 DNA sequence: TGTGCCTGGAGTGTACTAAGCTCTCAGCCCCAGCATTTT. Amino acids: CAWSVLSSQPQHF.

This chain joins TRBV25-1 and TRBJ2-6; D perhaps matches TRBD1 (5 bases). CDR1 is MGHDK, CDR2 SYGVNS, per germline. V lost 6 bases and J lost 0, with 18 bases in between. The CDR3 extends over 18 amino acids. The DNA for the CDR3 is TGTGCCAGCAGACCCCCTCGACAGTGGAGCTCTGGGGCCAACGTCCTGACTTTC. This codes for CASRPPRQWSSGANVLTF.

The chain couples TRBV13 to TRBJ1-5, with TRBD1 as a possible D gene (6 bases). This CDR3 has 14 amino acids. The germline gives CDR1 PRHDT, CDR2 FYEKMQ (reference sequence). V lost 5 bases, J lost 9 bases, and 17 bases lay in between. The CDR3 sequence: CASSAGTPVGPQHF. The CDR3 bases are TGTGCCAGCAGCGCCGGGACACCCGTCGGGCCCCAGCATTTT.

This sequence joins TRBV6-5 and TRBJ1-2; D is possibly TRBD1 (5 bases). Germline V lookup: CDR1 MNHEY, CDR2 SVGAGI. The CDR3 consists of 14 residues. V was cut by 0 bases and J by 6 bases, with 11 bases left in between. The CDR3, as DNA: TGTGCCAGCAGTTACTCGGGGAGGGACGATGGCTACACCTTC. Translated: CASSYSGRDDGYTF.

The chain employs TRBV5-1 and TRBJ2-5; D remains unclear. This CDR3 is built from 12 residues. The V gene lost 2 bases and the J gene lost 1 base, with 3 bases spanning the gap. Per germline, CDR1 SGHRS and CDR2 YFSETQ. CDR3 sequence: CASSFLQETQYF. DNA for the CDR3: TGCGCCAGCAGCTTCCTCCAAGAGACCCAGTACTTC.

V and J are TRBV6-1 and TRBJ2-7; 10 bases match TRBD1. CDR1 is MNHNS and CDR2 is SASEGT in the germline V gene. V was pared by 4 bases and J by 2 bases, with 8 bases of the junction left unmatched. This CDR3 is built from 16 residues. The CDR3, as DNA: TGTGCCAGCAGTGTACCGACAGGGGGCTTGACCTACGAGCAGTACTTC. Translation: CASSVPTGGLTYEQYF.

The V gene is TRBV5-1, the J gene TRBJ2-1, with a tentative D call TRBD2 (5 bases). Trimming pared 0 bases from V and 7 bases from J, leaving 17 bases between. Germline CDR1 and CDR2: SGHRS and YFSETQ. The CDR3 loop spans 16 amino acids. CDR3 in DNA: TGCGCCAGCAGCTTGGCGAATCTAGCCGCAGCTAATGAGCAGTTCTTC. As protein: CASSLANLAAANEQFF.

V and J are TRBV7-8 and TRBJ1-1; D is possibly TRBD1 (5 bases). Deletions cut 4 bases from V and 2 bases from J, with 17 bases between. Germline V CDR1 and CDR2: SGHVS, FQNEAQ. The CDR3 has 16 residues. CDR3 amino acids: CASSSRYGGINTEAFF. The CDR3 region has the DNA TGTGCCAGCAGCTCACGGTATGGGGGGATTAACACTGAAGCTTTCTTT. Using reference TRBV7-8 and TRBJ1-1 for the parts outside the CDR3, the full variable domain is GAGVSQSPRYKVAKRGQDVALRCDPISGHVSLFWYQQALGQGPEFLTYFQNEAQLDKSGLPSDRFFAERPEGSVSTLKIQRTQQEDSAVYLCASSSRYGGINTEAFFGQGTRLTVV.

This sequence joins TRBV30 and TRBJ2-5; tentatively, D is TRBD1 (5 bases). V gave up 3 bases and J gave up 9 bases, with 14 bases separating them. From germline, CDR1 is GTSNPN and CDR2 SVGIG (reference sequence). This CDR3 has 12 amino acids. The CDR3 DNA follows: TGTGCCTGGAGGGTAGGGGATACGGCCCAGTACTTC. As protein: CAWRVGDTAQYF.

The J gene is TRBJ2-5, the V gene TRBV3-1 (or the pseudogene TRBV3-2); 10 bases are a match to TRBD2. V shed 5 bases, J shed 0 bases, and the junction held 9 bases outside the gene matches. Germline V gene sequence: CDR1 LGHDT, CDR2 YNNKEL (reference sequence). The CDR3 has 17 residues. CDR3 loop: CASSIPTSGEYQETQYF. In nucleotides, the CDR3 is TGTGCCAGCAGCATCCCCACTAGCGGGGAGTACCAAGAGACCCAGTACTTC.

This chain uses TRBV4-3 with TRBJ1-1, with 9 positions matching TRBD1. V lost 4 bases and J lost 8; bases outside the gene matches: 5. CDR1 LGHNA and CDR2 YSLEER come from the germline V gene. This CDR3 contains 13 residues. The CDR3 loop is CASSRNRGREAFF. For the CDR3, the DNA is TGCGCCAGCAGCCGTAACAGGGGGCGGGAAGCTTTCTTT.

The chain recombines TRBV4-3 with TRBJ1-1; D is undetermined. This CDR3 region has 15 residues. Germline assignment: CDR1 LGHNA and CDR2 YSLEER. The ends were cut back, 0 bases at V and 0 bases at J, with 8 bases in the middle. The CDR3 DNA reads TGCGCCAGCAGCCAAGAGTTAGCCATGAACACTGAAGCTTTCTTT. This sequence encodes CASSQELAMNTEAFF.

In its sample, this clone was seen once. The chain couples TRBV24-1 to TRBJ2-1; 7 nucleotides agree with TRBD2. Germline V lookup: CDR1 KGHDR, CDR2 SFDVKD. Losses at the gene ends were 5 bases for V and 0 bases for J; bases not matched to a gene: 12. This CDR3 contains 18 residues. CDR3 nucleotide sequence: TGTGCCACCAGTGCGCACCTGGCTCGGACTAGCTCCTACAATGAGCAGTTCTTC. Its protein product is CATSAHLARTSSYNEQFF.

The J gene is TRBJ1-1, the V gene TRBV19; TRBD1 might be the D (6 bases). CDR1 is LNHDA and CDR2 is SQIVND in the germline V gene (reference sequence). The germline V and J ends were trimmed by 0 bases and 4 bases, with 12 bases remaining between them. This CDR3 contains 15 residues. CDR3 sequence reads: CASSIDRGISTEAFF. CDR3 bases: TGTGCCAGTAGTATAGATAGGGGGATAAGCACTGAAGCTTTCTTT. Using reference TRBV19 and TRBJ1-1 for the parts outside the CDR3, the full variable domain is DGGITQSPKYLFRKEGQNVTLSCEQNLNHDAMYWYRQDPGQGLRLIYYSQIVNDFQKGDIAEGYSVSREKKESFPLTVTSAQKNPTAFYLCASSIDRGISTEAFFGQGTRLTVV.

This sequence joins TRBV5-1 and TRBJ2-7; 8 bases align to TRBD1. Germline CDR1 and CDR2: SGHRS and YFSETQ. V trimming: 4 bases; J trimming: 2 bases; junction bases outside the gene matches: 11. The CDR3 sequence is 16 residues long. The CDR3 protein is CASSPGTGIATYEQYF. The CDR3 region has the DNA TGCGCCAGCAGCCCAGGGACAGGTATAGCGACCTACGAGCAGTACTTC.

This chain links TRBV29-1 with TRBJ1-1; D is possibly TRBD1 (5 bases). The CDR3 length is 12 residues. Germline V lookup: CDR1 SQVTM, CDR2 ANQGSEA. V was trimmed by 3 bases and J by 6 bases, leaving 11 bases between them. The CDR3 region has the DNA TGCAGCGTTGAGGGGCAGTTCCCTGAAGCTTTCTTT. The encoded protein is CSVEGQFPEAFF.

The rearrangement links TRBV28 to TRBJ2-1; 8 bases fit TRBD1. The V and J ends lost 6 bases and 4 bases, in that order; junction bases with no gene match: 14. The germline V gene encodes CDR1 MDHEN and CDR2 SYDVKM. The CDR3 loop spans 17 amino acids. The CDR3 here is CASRSGQGRGSYNEQFF. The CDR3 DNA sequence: TGTGCCAGCAGATCCGGACAGGGTAGGGGCTCGTACAATGAGCAGTTCTTC.

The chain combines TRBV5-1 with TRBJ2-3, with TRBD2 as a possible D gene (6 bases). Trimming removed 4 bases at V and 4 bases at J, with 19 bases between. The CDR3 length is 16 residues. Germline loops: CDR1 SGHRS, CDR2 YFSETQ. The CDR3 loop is CASSPTRLVMADTQYF. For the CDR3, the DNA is TGCGCCAGCAGCCCGACCAGACTAGTAATGGCAGATACGCAGTATTTT.

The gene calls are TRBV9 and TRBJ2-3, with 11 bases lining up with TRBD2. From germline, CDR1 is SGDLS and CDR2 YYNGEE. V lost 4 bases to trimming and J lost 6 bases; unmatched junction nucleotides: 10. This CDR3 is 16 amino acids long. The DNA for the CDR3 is TGTGCCAGCAGCCCTCCCCTAGCGGGAGGTCTGGATACGCAGTATTTT. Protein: CASSPPLAGGLDTQYF.